The TCR beta chain under discussion was sequenced for a study of T-cell memory formation after mild COVID-19. Study-level results: Cross-reactive memory apparently joined, as some responding clones appeared in pre-infection memory. Clones that got smaller from day 15 to 85 had even CD4/CD8, while clones growing later tipped toward CD4+.

Sample barcodes and UMIs were carried by the TCR alpha and TCR beta cDNA libraries that 5'RACE generated with constant-segment primers. TCRdb re-derived calls from the 5' RACE reads in MiXCR, one entry per CDR3 protein. The table records 500,000 to 550,000 distinct CDR3 sequences, roughly 20% of them present only once. Per germline, CDR1 LNHDA and CDR2 SQIVND (reference sequence). Between the trimmed V and J ends, which lost 7 bases and 3 bases, there was a span of 12 bases. The CDR3 totals 14 residues. Comment on this clonotype: No antigen is known for it.

The TCR comes from an adult woman who had mild COVID-19 (a few samples of this study predate the infection). Cell type and time point are not known. The V call is TRBV19, the J call TRBJ2-2, with TRBD1 as a possible D gene (5 bases). The sample consisted of PBMCs or a T cell subset sorted from them (not recorded which). The DNA of the CDR3 is TGTGCCAGTAATCAGATAGGGGACACCGGGGAGCTGTTTTTT. This codes for CASNQIGDTGELFF.